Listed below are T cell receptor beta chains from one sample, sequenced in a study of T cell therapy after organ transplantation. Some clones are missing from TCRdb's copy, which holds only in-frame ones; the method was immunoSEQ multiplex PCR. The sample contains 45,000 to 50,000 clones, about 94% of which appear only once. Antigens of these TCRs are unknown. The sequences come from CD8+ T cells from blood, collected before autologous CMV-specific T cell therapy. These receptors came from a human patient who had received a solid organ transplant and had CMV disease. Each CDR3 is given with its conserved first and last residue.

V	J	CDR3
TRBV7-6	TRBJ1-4	CASSLQTGTNEKLFF
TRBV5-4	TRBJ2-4	CASSFGESDIQYF
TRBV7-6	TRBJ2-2	CASSLRGDGELFF
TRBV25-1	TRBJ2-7	CASSETGGSYEQYF
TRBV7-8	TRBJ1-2	CASNGRGKANGYTF
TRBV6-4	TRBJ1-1	CASSDSIATGRAFF
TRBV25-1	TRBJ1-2	CASWKDRADGYTF
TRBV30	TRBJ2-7	CAWSGHLGYEQYF
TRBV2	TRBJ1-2	CASSHEPGTYGYTF
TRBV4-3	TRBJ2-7	CASSQVLGNSYEQYF
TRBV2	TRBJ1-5	CASSAGPSNQPQHF
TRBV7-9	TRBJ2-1	CASSRDYNEQFF
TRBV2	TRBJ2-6	CASTPGHTSSGANVLTF
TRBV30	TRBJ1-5	CAWSPQGHQPQHF
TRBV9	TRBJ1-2	CASAIMEGANYGYTF
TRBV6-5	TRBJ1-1	CASRVNTEAFF
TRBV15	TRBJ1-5	CATSRVTIGGGNQPQHF
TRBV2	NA	CASRLAGGSSYEQYF
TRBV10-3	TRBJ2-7	CAISDPVQGTYEQYF
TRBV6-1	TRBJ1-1	CASSEDWGPTEAFF
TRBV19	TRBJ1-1	CASMDDRDNTEAFF
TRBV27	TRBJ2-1	CASRDPGTGNNEQFF
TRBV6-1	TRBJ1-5	CASSEGGDHQPQHF
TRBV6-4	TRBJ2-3	CASSDSGTGGDTQYF
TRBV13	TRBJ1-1	CASSPNRGVTEAFF
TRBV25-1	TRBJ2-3	CASSEVMNTDTQYF
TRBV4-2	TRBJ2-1	CASSQGQGAYNEQFF
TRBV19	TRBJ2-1	CASGMLSPNEQFF
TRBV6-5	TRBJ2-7	CASSPTGSNYEQYF
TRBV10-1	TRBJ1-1	CASSEMPNTEAFF
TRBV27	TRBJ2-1	CASSSLGTGGYNEQFF
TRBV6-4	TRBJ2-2	CASSDGEYTGELFF